The 5 T cell receptor beta chains in this list originate from one sample, sequenced in a study of human T cells and chemical hapten exposure. The time point: patch test 2, 6 weeks after DPC sensitization. Documented treatment: therapeutic diphenylcyclopropenone sensitization with weekly scalp DPC. TCRdb re-derived calls from the RACE reads in MiXCR, one entry per CDR3 protein. Among nearly 95,000 distinct CDR3 sequences listed, roughly 9.6% were seen once. Sequenced material: whole blood, taken in connection with sensitization to the hapten diphenylcyclopropenone (DPC). The receptors were gathered from a man between 40 and 49 years old with alopecia areata. Some clones in this sample may be carry-over from other donors' samples.

CDR3 residues: CASSVTAPGQLGYTF. The CDR3 DNA reads as TGTGCCAGCAGTGTAACCGCTCCGGGACAGCTAGGCTACACCTTC. The chain links TRBV2 to TRBJ1-2; TRBD1 agrees at 7 bases. Losses at the gene ends were 4 bases for V and 8 bases for J; bases not matched to a gene: 13. The CDR3 is made up of 15 amino acids. Germline V lookup: CDR1 SNHLY, CDR2 FYNNEI.

The rearrangement joins TRBV28 to TRBJ1-5; perhaps TRBD1 as D (6 bases). CDR3 length: 12 residues. V was trimmed by 10 bases and J by 11 bases, leaving 18 bases between them. The germline gives CDR1 MDHEN, CDR2 SYDVKM. The CDR3 is CAIGPVQGSQHF. The CDR3 DNA sequence: TGTGCCATCGGACCGGTACAGGGCTCCCAGCATTTT. The full variable domain, its missing parts supplied by reference TRBV28 and TRBJ1-5, is DVKVTQSSRYLVKRTGEKVFLECVQDMDHENMFWYRQDPGLGLRLIYFSYDVKMKEKGDIPEGYSVSREKKERFSLILESASTNQTSMYLCAIGPVQGSQHFGDGTRLSIL.

This clonotype is medium-sized (0.01 to 0.1%). The chain has TRBV7-9 and TRBJ2-1; no firm D call. Germline V CDR1 and CDR2: SEHNR, FQNEAQ (reference sequence). The CDR3 has 13 amino acids. V was pared by 5 bases and J by 4 bases, with 9 bases between. The CDR3 spells CASSQNQYNEQFF. Written as DNA, the CDR3 is TGTGCCAGCAGCCAGAACCAATACAATGAGCAGTTCTTC.

V is TRBV7-2 and J is TRBJ2-5; 7 nucleotides line up with TRBD2. J gave up 3 bases and V 3 bases, and 7 bases lay outside the gene matches. CDR1 and CDR2 from the germline V gene are SGHTA and FQGNSA. The CDR3 has 15 amino acids. The CDR3 region is CASSLGGSAKETQYF. The CDR3 DNA reads TGTGCCAGCAGCTTGGGAGGGTCGGCCAAAGAGACCCAGTACTTC.

This clonotype was seen more than once but under ten times. The chain couples TRBV3-1 to TRBJ2-3, with 9 bases identical to TRBD2. V shed 4 bases, J shed 8 bases, and the junction held 13 bases outside the gene matches. This CDR3 is built from 16 residues. Germline assignment: CDR1 LGHDT and CDR2 YNNKEL (reference sequence). CDR3 bases: TGTGCCAGCAGCCCCGATGGTCTGACTAGCGGCTCTACGCAGTATTTT. Translating gives CASSPDGLTSGSTQYF.